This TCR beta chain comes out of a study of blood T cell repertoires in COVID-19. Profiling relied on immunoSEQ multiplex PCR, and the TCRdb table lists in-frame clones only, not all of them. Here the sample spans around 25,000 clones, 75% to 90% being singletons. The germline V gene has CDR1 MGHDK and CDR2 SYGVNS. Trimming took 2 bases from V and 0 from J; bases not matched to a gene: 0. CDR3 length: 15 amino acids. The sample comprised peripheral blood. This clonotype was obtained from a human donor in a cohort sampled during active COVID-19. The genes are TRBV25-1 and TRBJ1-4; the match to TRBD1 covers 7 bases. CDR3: CASSEQGATNEKLFF. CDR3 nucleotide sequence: TGTGCCAGCAGTGAACAGGGGGCAACTAATGAAAAACTGTTTTTT.